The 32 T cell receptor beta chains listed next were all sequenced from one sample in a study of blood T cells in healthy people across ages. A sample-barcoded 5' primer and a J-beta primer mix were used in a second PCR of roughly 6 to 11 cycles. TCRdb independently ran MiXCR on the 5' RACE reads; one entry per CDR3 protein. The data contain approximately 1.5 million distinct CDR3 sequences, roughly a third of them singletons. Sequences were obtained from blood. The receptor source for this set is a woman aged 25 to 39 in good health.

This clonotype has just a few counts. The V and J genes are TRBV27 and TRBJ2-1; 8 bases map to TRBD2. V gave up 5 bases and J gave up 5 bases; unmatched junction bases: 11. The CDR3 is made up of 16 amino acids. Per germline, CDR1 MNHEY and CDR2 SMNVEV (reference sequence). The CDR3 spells CASSPTAGEVDNEQFF. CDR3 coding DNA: TGTGCCAGCAGTCCCACAGCGGGAGAAGTGGACAATGAGCAGTTCTTC.

The CDR3 protein is CSVEGKMGFTEAFF. In nucleotides, the CDR3 is TGCAGCGTTGAAGGAAAAATGGGATTCACTGAAGCTTTCTTT. This chain uses TRBV29-1 with TRBJ1-1; D not certain. Germline lookup yields CDR1 SQVTM and CDR2 ANQGSEA. Trimming shortened V by 1 base and J by 4 bases, and 13 bases separated the two germline ends. The CDR3 is 14 residues long.

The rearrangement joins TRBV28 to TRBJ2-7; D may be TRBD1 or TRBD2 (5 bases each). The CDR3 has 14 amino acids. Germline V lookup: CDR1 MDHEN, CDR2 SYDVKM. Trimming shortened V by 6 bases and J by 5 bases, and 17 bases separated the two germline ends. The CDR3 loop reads CASSLGTDGDEQYF. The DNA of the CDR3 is TGTGCCAGCAGCCTCGGGACGGACGGCGACGAGCAGTACTTC.

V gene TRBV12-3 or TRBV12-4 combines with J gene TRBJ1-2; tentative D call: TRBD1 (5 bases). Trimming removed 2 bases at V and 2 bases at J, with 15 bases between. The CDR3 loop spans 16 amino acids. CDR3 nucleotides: TGTGCCAGCAGTTTAACCGCTACGGGACTCAACTATGGCTACACCTTC. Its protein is CASSLTATGLNYGYTF.

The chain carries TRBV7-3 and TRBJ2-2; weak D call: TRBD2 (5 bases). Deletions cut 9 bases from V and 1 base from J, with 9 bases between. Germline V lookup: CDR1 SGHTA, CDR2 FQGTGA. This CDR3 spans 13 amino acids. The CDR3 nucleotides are TGTGCCAGTAAACTAGGGAACACCGGGGAGCTGTTTTTT. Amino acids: CASKLGNTGELFF.

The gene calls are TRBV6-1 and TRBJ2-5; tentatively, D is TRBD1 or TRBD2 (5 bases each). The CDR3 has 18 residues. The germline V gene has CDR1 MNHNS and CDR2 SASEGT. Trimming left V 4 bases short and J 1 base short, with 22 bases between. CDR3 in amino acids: CASSGRWRGTGLQETQYF. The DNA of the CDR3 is TGTGCCAGCAGTGGAAGGTGGAGAGGGACCGGGCTCCAAGAGACCCAGTACTTC.

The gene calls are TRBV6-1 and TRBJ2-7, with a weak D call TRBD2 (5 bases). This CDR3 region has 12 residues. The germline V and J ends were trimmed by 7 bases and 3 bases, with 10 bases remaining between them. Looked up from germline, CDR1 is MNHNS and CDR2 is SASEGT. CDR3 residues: CASKGEGYEQYF. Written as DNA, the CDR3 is TGTGCCAGCAAGGGTGAGGGCTACGAGCAGTACTTC.

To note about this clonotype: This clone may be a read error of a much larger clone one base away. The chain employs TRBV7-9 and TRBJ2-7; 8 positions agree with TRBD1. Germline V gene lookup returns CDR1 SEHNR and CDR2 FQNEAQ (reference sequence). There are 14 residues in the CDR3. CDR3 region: CVSSLTGAAYEQYF. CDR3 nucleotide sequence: TGTGTCAGCAGCCTGACAGGGGCGGCCTACGAGCAGTACTTC. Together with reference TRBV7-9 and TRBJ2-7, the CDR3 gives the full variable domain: DTGVSQNPRHKITKRGQNVTFRCDPISEHNRLYWYRQTLGQGPEFLTYFQNEAQLEKSRLLSDRFSAERPKGSFSTLEIQRTEQGDSAMYLCVSSLTGAAYEQYFGPGTRLTVT.

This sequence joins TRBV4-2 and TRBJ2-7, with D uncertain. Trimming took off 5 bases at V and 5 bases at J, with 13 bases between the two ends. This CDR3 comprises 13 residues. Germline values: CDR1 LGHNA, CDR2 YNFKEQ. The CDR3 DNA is TGTGCCAGCAGCAAGGTAGACCTTGACGAGCAGTACTTC. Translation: CASSKVDLDEQYF.

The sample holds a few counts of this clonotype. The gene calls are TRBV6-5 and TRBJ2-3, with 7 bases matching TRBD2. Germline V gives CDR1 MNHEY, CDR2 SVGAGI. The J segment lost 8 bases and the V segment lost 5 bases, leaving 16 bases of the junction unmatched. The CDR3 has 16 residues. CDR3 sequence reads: CASSTTSGAHQSTQYF. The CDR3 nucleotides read TGTGCCAGCAGTACAACAAGCGGGGCGCATCAAAGTACGCAGTATTTT.

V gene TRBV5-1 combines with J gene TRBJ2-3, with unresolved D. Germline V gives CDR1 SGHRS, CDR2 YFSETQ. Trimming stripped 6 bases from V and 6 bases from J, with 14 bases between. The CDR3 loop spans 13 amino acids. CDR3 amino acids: CASTKSQTDTQYF. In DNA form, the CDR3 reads TGCGCCAGCACCAAATCGCAAACGGATACGCAGTATTTT.

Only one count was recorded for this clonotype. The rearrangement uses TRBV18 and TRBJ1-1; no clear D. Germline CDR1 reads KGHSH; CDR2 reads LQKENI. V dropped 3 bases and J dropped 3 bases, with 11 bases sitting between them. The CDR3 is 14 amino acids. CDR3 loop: CASSPYSGYTEAFF. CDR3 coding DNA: TGTGCCAGCTCACCCTATAGCGGATACACTGAAGCTTTCTTT.

The CDR3 reads CASNEGTGAYGYTF. In nucleotides, the CDR3 is TGTGCCAGCAACGAGGGGACAGGGGCCTATGGCTACACCTTC. The chain links TRBV2 to TRBJ1-2; TRBD1 matches at 10 bases. This CDR3 spans 14 amino acids. Trimming cost V 7 bases and J 4 bases; bases outside gene matches: 6. Germline V gene lookup returns CDR1 SNHLY and CDR2 FYNNEI.

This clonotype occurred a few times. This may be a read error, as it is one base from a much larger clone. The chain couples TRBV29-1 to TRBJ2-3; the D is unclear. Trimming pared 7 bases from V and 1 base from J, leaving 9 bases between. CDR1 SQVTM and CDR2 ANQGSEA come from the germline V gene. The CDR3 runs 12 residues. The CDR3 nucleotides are TGCAGCGCCGATCCCGGCACAGATACGCAGTATTTT. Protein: CSADPGTDTQYF.

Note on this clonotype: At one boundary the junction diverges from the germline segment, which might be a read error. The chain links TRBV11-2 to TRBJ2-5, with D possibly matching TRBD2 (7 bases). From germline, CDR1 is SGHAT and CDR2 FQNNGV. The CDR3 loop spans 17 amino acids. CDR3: CACSLAGGGPHQETQYF. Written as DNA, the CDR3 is TGTGCCTGCAGCTTAGCTGGCGGGGGCCCCCACCAAGAGACCCAGTACTTC.

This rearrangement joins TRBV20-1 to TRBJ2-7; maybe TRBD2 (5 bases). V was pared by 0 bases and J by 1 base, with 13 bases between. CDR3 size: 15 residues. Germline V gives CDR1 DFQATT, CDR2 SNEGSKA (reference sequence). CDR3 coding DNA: TGCAGTGCTAGAGATCGTGCACGGGGTTCCTACGAGCAGTACTTC. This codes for CSARDRARGSYEQYF.

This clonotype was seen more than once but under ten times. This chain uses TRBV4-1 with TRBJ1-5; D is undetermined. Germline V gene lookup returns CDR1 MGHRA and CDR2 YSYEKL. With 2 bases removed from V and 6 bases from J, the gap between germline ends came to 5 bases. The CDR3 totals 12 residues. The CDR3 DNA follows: TGCGCCAGCAGCCAAATCGGTCAGCCCCAGCATTTT. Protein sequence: CASSQIGQPQHF.

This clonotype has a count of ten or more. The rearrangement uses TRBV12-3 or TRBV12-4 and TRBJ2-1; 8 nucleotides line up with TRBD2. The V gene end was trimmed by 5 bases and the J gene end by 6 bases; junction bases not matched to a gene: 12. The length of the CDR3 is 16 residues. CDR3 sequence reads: CASSPNSGGQVNEQFF. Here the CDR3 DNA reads TGTGCCAGCAGTCCAAACTCGGGGGGGCAAGTCAATGAGCAGTTCTTC.

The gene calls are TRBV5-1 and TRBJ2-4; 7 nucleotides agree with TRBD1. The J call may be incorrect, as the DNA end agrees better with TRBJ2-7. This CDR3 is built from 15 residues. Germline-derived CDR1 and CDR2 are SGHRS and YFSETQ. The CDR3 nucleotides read TGCGCCAGCAGCCTAACTACAGGGGAGTATTACGAGCAGTACTTC. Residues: CASSLTTGEYYEQYF.

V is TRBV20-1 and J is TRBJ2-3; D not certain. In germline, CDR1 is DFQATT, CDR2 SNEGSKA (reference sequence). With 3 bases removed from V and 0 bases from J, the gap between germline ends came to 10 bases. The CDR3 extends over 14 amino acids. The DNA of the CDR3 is TGCAGTGCTAGGGTCGCGTCTAGCACAGATACGCAGTATTTT. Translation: CSARVASSTDTQYF.

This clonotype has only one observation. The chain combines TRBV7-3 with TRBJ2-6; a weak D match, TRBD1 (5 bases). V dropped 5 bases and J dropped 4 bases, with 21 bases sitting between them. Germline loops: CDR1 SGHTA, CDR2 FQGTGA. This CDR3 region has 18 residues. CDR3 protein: CASSRRPGPSDGANVLTF. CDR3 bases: TGTGCCAGCAGCCGTAGGCCAGGGCCATCTGACGGGGCCAACGTCCTGACTTTC.

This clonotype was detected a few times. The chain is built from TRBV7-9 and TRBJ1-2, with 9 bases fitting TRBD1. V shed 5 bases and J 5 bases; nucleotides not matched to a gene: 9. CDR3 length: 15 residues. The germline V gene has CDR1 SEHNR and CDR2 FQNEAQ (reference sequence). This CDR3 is CASSVRDREKYGYTF. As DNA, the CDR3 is TGTGCCAGCAGCGTCCGGGACAGGGAAAAGTATGGCTACACCTTC.

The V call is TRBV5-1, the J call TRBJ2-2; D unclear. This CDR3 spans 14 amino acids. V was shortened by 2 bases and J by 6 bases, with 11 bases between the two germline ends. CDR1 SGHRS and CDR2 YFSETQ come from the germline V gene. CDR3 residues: CASSLTGFAGELFF. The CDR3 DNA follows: TGCGCCAGCAGCTTAACGGGTTTTGCCGGGGAGCTGTTTTTT.

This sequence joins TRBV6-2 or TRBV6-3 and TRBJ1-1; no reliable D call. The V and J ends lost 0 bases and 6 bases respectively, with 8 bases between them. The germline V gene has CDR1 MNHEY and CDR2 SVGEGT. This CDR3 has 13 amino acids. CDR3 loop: CASSYSRGAEAFF. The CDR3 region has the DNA TGTGCCAGCAGTTACTCGAGAGGTGCTGAAGCTTTCTTT.

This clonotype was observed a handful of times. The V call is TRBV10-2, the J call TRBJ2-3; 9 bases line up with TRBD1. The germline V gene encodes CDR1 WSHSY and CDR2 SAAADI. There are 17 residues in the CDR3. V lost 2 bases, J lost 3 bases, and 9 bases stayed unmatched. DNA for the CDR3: TGCGCCAGCAGTGAGGCGAACAGGGGGCCCCCGACAGATACGCAGTATTTT. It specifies CASSEANRGPPTDTQYF.

CDR3 in amino acids: CASSPTARDRGRGEQFF. The CDR3 bases are TGTGCCAGCAGCCCGACCGCCCGGGACAGGGGAAGGGGTGAGCAGTTCTTC. The chain recombines TRBV13 with TRBJ2-1; 10 bases agree with TRBD1. V lost 5 bases and J lost 9; bases outside the gene matches: 16. From germline, CDR1 is PRHDT and CDR2 FYEKMQ (reference sequence). The CDR3 has 17 residues. The full variable domain, in which reference TRBV13 and TRBJ2-1 provide the parts outside the CDR3, is AAGVIQSPRHLIKEKRETATLKCYPIPRHDTVYWYQQGPGQDPQFLISFYEKMQSDKGSIPDRFSAQQFSDYHSELNMSSLELGDSALYFCASSPTARDRGRGEQFFGPGTRLTVL.

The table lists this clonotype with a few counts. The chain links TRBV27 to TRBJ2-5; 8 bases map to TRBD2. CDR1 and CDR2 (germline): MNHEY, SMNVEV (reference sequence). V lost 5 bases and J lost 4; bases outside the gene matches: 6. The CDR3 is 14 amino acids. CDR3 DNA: TGTGCCAGCAGTCAAAGACTAGCGTCAGAGACCCAGTACTTC. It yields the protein CASSQRLASETQYF.

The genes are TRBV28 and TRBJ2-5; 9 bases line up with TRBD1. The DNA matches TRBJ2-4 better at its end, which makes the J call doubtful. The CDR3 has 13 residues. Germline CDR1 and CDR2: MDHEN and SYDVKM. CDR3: CASSIGTGNIQYF. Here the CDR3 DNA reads TGTGCCAGCAGCATCGGGACAGGGAACATTCAGTACTTC.

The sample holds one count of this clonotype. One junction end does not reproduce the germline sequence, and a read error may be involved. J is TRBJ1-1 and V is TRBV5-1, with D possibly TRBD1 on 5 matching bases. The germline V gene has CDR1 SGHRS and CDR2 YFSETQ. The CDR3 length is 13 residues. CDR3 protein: CASSRGRNTETFF. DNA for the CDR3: TGCGCCAGCAGCCGGGGGAGGAACACTGAAACTTTCTTT.

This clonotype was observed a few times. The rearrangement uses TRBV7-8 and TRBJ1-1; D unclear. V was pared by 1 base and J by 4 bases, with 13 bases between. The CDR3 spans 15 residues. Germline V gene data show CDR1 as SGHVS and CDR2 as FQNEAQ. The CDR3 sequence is CASSLGSIIPTEAFF. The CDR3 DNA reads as TGTGCCAGCAGCTTAGGAAGCATTATCCCCACTGAAGCTTTCTTT.

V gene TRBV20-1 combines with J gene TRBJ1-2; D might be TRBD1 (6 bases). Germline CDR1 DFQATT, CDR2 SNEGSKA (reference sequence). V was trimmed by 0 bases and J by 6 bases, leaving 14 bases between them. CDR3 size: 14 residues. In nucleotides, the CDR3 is TGCAGTGCTAGAGATACCGCAAGGGGGGATGGCTACACCTTC. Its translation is CSARDTARGDGYTF.

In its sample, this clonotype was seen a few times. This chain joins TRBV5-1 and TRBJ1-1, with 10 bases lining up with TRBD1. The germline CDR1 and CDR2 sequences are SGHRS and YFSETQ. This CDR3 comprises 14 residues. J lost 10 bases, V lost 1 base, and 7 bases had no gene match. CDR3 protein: CASSLMTGGYGAFF. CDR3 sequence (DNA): TGCGCCAGCAGCTTGATGACAGGGGGCTATGGAGCTTTCTTT.